These 11 T cell receptor beta chains originate from one sample sequenced in a study of regulatory T cells in long-lasting Graves disease. Time point meaning: newly diagnosed GD, antithyroid drugs for less than 3 months. PBMC-derived RNA was used for the TCR library. Construction of the TCR beta libraries employed iRepertoire HTBI primers in conjunction with Arm-PCR of CDR3 regions. TCRdb reprocessed the multiplex PCR reads via MiXCR and lists one record per CDR3 protein. The sample has about 500,000 distinct CDR3 sequences, roughly 17% seen once; the top ten hold more than 9%. The data were also submitted as part of a second study, on T cells in Graves' hyperthyroidism and ophthalmopathy.

Sequencing used peripheral blood mononuclear cells (PBMCs), obtained at new diagnosis, from a patient treated with antithyroid drugs. The receptors originated from a man in his forties with Graves disease.

The chain has TRBV7-9 and TRBJ2-1; 12 bases map to TRBD2. The CDR3 loop spans 16 amino acids. The junction had 6 bases not matched to a gene; V was cut back by 5 bases and J by 4 bases. Germline values: CDR1 SEHNR, CDR2 FQNEAQ (reference sequence). The CDR3 bases are TGTGCCAGCAGCACGAGGACTAGCGGGGCATACAATGAGCAGTTCTTC. Protein product: CASSTRTSGAYNEQFF.

This clonotype was picked up many times. The V and J genes are TRBV2 and TRBJ2-7; 7 bases align to TRBD2. The V gene's germline CDR1 is SNHLY and CDR2 FYNNEI. The trim removed 8 bases at V and 0 bases at J, leaving 7 bases unmatched. The CDR3 runs to 14 residues. The CDR3 protein is CASAFAGDSYEQYF. For the CDR3, the DNA is TGTGCCAGCGCTTTCGCGGGAGACTCCTACGAGCAGTACTTC. Looking up the rest from reference TRBV2 and TRBJ2-7 gives the full variable domain: EPEVTQTPSHQVTQMGQEVILRCVPISNHLYFYWYRQILGQKVEFLVSFYNNEISEKSEIFDDQFSVERPDGSNFTLKIRSTKLEDSAMYFCASAFAGDSYEQYFGPGTRLTVT.

This clonotype came up a few times. With a much larger clone just one base away, this may be a read error. Here the CDR3 omits its conserved ending phenylalanine or tryptophan, so a read error is the likely source. This rearrangement joins TRBV30 to TRBJ2-7; D is ambiguous. From germline, CDR1 is GTSNPN and CDR2 SVGIG (reference sequence). The germline V and J ends were trimmed by 1 base and 6 bases, with 13 bases remaining between them. This CDR3 is 13 amino acids long. CDR3 coding DNA: TGTGCCTGGAGTGGACATAGCCACACCGAGCAGTACCTC. Protein product: CAWSGHSHTEQYL.

This clonotype has ten or more counts. The chain employs TRBV5-1 and TRBJ2-2, with unresolved D. Trimming pared 0 bases from V and 8 bases from J, leaving 8 bases between. Looked up from germline, CDR1 is SGHRS and CDR2 is YFSETQ. The CDR3 extends over 13 amino acids. DNA of the CDR3: TGCGCCAGCAGCTTGGCCGTGGCGGGGGAGCTGTTTTTT. It codes for CASSLAVAGELFF.

J is TRBJ2-5 and V is TRBV28; TRBD1 aligns across 8 bases. Germline V gene data show CDR1 as MDHEN and CDR2 as SYDVKM. J lost 4 bases, V lost 2 bases, and 12 bases had no gene match. This CDR3 spans 17 amino acids. CDR3 amino acids: CASSLPHFAGGRETQYF. For the CDR3, the DNA is TGTGCCAGCAGTTTACCCCATTTTGCAGGGGGCAGAGAGACCCAGTACTTC.

This clonotype has a count of ten or more. This chain connects TRBV20-1 to TRBJ2-1, with 7 bases matching TRBD2. There are 15 residues in the CDR3. The germline V gene has CDR1 DFQATT and CDR2 SNEGSKA (reference sequence). Unmatched junction bases numbered 8, after V lost 6 bases and J lost 0 bases. The CDR3 DNA sequence: TGCAGTGCCGCCTTTGGCGGGAGCTCCTACAATGAGCAGTTCTTC. This gives the protein CSAAFGGSSYNEQFF.

This clonotype was counted ten times or more. In DNA form, the CDR3 reads TGTGCCAGCAGGCTGACAAGGAGAAGCTACGAGCAGTACTTC. Translating it yields CASRLTRRSYEQYF. This chain connects TRBV27 to TRBJ2-7, with D unresolved. The CDR3 loop spans 14 amino acids. Germline assignment: CDR1 MNHEY and CDR2 SMNVEV (reference sequence). Trimming took 6 bases from V and 3 from J, leaving 15 bases between them.

This clonotype was detected ten times or more. The chain uses TRBV28 and TRBJ1-4; D ambiguous. The germline gives CDR1 MDHEN, CDR2 SYDVKM. The V gene lost 6 bases and the J gene lost 5 bases, with 19 bases spanning the gap. The CDR3 has 16 residues. The CDR3 region is CASSLTDGALNEKLFF. DNA for the CDR3: TGTGCCAGCAGCCTTACGGACGGAGCCCTAAATGAAAAACTGTTTTTT.

The J gene is TRBJ2-7, the V gene TRBV27, with D possibly matching TRBD1 (5 bases). This CDR3 is 13 amino acids long. V lost 5 bases and J lost 2, with 10 bases in between. CDR1 is MNHEY and CDR2 is SMNVEV in the germline V gene (reference sequence). CDR3 DNA sequence: TGTGCCAGCAGTCGCAGGGCCCCCTACGAGCAGTACTTC. This codes for CASSRRAPYEQYF.

The chain uses TRBV27 and TRBJ2-7; D unresolved. Between the trimmed V and J ends, which lost 7 bases and 6 bases, there was a span of 19 bases. The CDR3 consists of 14 residues. Per the germline V gene, CDR1 is MNHEY and CDR2 is SMNVEV (reference sequence). CDR3 coding DNA: TGTGCCAGCACTACCGCCCCCGGTCGGATCGAGCAGTACTTC. Protein product: CASTTAPGRIEQYF.

The table lists this clonotype with a count of one. The likely explanation is a read error, given a far larger clone one base away. V usage is TRBV2 and J usage is TRBJ2-7; 10 nucleotides match TRBD2. This CDR3 spans 15 amino acids. V lost 6 bases and J lost 7; bases outside the gene matches: 12. Germline V gene data show CDR1 as SNHLY and CDR2 as FYNNEI. CDR3 DNA: TGTGCCAGCAGGGACCTAGCGGGGGTACAGAATGAGCAGTACTTC. This gives the protein CASRDLAGVQNEQYF.